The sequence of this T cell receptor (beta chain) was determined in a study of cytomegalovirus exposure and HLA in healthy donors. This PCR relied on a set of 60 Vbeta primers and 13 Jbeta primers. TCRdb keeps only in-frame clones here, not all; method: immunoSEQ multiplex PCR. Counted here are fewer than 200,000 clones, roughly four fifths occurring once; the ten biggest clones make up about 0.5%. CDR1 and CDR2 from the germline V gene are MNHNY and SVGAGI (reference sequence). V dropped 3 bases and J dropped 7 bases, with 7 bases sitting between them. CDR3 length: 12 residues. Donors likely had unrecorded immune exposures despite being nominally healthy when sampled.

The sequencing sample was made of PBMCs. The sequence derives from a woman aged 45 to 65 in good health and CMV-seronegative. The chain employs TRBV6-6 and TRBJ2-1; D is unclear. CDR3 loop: CASSYFTNEQFF. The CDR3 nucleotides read TGTGCCAGCAGTTATTTCACAAATGAGCAGTTCTTC.